This T cell receptor (beta chain) was documented in a study of control samples from healthy donors and cancer patients. V lost 3 bases and J lost 3, with 11 bases in between. CDR1 LNHDA and CDR2 SQIVND come from the germline V gene (reference sequence). The CDR3 has 15 residues. Only in-frame clones appear in the TCRdb table, and some are missing; sequencing was by immunoSEQ multiplex PCR. The sample has roughly 73,000 clones; approximately 92% are singletons. Sequences were obtained from blood. The clonotype was recovered from a woman in her sixties or seventies in good health. This chain links TRBV19 with TRBJ2-2; TRBD1 might be the D (6 bases). The CDR3 sequence is CASSIYRADTGELFF. CDR3 in DNA: TGTGCCAGTAGTATCTACAGGGCGGACACCGGGGAGCTGTTTTTT.